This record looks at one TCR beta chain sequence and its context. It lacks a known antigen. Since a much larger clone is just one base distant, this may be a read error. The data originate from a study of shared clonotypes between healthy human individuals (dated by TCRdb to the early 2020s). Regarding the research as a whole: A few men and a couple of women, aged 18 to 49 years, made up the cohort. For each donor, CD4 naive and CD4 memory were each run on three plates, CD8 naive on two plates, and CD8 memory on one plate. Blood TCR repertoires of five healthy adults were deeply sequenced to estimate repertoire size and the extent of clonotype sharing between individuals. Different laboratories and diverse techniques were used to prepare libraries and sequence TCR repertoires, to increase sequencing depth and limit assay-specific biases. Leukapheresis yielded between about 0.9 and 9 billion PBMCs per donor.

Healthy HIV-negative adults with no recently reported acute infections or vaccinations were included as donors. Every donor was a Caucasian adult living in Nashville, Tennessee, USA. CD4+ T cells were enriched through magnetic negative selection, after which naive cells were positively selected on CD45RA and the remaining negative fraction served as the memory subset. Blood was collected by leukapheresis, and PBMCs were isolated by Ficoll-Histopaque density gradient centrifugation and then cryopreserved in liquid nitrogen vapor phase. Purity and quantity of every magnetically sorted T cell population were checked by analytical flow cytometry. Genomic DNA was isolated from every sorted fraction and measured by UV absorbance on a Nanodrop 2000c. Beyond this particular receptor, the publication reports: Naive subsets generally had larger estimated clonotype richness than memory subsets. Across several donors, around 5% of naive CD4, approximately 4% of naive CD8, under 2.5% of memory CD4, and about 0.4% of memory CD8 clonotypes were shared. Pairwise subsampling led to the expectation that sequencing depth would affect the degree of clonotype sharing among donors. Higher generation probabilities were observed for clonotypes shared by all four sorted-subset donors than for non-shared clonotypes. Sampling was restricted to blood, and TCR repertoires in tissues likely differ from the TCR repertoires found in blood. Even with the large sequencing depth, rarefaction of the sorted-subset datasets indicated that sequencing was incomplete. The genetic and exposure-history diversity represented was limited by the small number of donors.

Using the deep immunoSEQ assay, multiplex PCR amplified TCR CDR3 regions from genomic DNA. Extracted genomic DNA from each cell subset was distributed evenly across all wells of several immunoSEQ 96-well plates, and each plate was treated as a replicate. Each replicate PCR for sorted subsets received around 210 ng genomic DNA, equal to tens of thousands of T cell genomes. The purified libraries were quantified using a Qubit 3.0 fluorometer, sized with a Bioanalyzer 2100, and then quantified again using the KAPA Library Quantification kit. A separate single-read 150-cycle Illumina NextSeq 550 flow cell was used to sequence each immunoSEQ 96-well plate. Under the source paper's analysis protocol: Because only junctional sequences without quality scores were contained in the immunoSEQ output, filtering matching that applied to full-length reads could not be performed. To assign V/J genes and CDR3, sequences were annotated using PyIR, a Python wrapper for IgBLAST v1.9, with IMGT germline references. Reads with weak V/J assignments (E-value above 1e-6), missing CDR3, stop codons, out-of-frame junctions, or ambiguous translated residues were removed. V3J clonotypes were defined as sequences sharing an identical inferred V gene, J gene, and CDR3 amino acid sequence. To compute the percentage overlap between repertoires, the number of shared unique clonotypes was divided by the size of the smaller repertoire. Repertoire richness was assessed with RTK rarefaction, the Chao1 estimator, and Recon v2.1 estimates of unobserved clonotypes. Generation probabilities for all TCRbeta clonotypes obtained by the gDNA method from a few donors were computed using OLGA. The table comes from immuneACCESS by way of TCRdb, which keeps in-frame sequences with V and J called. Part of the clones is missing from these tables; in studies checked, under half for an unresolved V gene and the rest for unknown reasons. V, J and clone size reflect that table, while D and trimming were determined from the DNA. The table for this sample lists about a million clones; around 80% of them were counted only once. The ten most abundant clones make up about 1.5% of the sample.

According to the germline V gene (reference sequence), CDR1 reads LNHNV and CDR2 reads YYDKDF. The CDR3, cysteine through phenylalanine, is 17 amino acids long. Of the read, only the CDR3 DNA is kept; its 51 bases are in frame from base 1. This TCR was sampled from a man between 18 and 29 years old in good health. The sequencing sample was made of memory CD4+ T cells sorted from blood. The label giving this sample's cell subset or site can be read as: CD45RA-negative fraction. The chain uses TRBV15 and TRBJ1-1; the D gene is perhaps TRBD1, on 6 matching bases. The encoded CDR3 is CAISRGTFPSSYTEAFF. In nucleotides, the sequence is TGTGCCATCAGCAGAGGGACATTTCCCAGCTCGTACACTGAAGCTTTCTTT.